The following is a T cell receptor beta chain sequence with its context. This record belongs to a study of PD-1 blockade in classical Hodgkin lymphoma. Study as a whole: Every 2 weeks, patients had 3 mg/kg nivolumab intravenously.

TCRdb keeps only in-frame clones here, not all; method: immunoSEQ multiplex PCR. Of roughly 96,000 clones in the sample, roughly 89% were seen once. The V end lost 1 base, the J end lost 3 bases, and 11 bases lay between the germline ends. The CDR3 runs to 15 residues. From germline, CDR1 is PRHDT and CDR2 FYEKMQ (reference sequence). Every patient was affected by relapse after autologous stem cell transplantation, while exposure to brentuximab vedotin was not uniform. J is TRBJ2-3 and V is TRBV13; D may be TRBD2 (5 bases). This sequence was found in a human donor with classical Hodgkin lymphoma. This specimen consisted of peripheral blood mononuclear cells (PBMCs), obtained before the second cycle of nivolumab. CDR3 nucleotide sequence: TGTGCCAGCAGCTTAGATCGTGGGAGTACAGATACGCAGTATTTT. Its protein is CASSLDRGSTDTQYF.